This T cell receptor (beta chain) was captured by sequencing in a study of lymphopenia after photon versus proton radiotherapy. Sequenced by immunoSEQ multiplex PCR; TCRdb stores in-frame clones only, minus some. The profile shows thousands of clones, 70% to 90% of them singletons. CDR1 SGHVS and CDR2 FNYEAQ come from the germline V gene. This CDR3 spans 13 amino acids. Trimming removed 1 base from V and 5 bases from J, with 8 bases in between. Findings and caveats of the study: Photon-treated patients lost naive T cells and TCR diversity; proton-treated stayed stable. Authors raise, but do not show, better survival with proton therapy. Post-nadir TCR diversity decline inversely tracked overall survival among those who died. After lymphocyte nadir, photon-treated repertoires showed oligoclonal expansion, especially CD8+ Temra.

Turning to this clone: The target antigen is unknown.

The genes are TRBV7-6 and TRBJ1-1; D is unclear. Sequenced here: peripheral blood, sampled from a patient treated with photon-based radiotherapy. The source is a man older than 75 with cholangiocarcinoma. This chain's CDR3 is CASSLGPRTEAFF. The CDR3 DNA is TGTGCCAGCAGCTTAGGGCCGCGTACTGAAGCTTTCTTT.